The rows below give T cell receptor beta chains drawn from one sample of a study of shared clonotypes between healthy human individuals. The method was immunoSEQ multiplex PCR; TCRdb's version includes in-frame clones alone and lacks a portion of them. Of some 200,000 clones in the sample, approximately 65% were seen once. The sequenced sample consisted of memory CD4+ T cells sorted from blood. The receptors here all came from a man younger than 45 in good health. The CDR3 runs from the conserved cysteine through the conserved F or W. Expanded clones are given a class, and other clones once, few, many or no size at all.

CDR3 | V | size
CASSSGRGRSYEQYF | TRBV7-9 | many
CASNLAITDTQYF | TRBV7-2 | NA
CASGRGGRSSYEQYF | TRBV6-1 | NA
CASGPQGIYGYTF | TRBV28 | NA
CASSLDRGYEQYF | TRBV11-2 | NA
CASSKQLAGRNTGELFF | TRBV13 | NA
CASPSLVGPAKNNEQFF | TRBV6-8 | NA
CATSTPGIGARETQYF | TRBV15 | once
CASSLEGIYNTEAFF | TRBV5-1 | NA
CASSPLGGRGAVYNEQFF | TRBV27 | many
CASSPTGGAYNEQFF | TRBV7-9 | NA
CASSESGRNYEQYF | TRBV10-1 | NA
CASSPPARSTEAFF | TRBV18 | few
CASSLGRGTTMRQFF | TRBV27 | once
CASSQDRGGSEAFF | TRBV14 | NA
CASSPPGRVDTQYF | TRBV7-8 | NA
CATSIEKGENYGYTF | TRBV15 | NA
CASTLAGNEQFF | TRBV2 | NA
CAISDRRDTDTQYF | TRBV10-3 | NA
CASSQDYPGNEQFF | TRBV6-6 | NA
CASSLGSSNEQFF | TRBV5-1 | few
CASRTRTVSGANVLTF | TRBV13 | NA
CASSLTGFGANVLTF | TRBV7-3 | NA
CASSPSGWSSPQHF | TRBV7-2 | NA
CSVVRTGEAFF | TRBV29-1 | NA
CASSIAANKVF | TRBV19 | NA
CASSIRSRVNEQFF | TRBV10-2 | NA
CASSSDGTAYNEQFF | TRBV9 | NA
CASSPAGLQTRHNEQFF | TRBV18 | NA
CASRDRQRNYGYTF | TRBV19 | few
CAISEGLAVWGGSTDTQYF | TRBV10-3 | few
CASSSTGRNQPQHF | TRBV7-2 | NA
CASSWGTITDTQYF | TRBV9 | NA
CASSQSGTGTYEQYF | TRBV6-1 | NA
CASSSDTALYYEQYF | TRBV7-9 | NA
CASSDRSGRGHTGELFF | TRBV5-1 | few
CASSLRQGGQPQHF | TRBV27 | NA